This T cell receptor beta chain was identified in a study of control samples from healthy donors and cancer patients. Profiled with immunoSEQ multiplex PCR; TCRdb holds only in-frame clones, not every one. The sample includes 170,000 or so clones, 94% of them seen just once. The clonotype was recovered from a woman aged 40 to 55 in good health. Sequenced sample: blood.

The CDR3 is CASSLPPGLASYNEQFF. The CDR3 DNA follows: TGTGCCAGCAGCTTGCCCCCGGGACTAGCCTCCTACAATGAGCAGTTCTTC. This sequence joins TRBV5-4 and TRBJ2-1, with 9 bases identical to TRBD2. There are 17 residues in the CDR3. CDR1 and CDR2 (germline): SGHNT, YYREEE (reference sequence). Trimming at V came to 1 base and at J to 0 bases, leaving 5 bases not matched to a gene.